The subject of this entry is one T cell receptor beta chain. Its antigen remains unidentified. This entry comes from a study of Ad26.COV2.S vaccination and SARS-CoV-2 variants. Across the study: Into the muscle, Ad26.COV2.S was dosed once or twice, 56 days apart. Notes on the study in general: Placebo recipients showed lower spike-specific TCR breadth than vaccinees.

Treatment reported: about 20 received Ad26.COV2.S at low or high dose, single or two shots; roughly five received placebo; per-sample allocation not given. Sampling happened 63 days after the first vaccine or placebo injection. Assay: immunoSEQ multiplex PCR; the TCRdb copy retains only in-frame clones and omits some. Of 300,000 to 500,000 clones in the sample, roughly nine tenths are singletons; the top ten hold 3.5%. This receptor was obtained from a person between 18 and 59 years old who received the Ad26.COV2.S COVID-19 vaccine or a placebo. Sequencing was performed on peripheral blood, taken in a trial of Ad26.COV2.S vaccine versus placebo.

The CDR3, as DNA: TGTGCCAGCAGCTTGAAACAGGGGGCGTACTCTGGAAACACCATATATTTT. Translating gives CASSLKQGAYSGNTIYF. This chain uses TRBV5-4 with TRBJ1-3; 9 nucleotides line up with TRBD1. Germline trimming cut 1 base from V and 0 bases from J; bases unmatched to any gene: 5. This CDR3 region has 17 residues. Germline V gene lookup returns CDR1 SGHNT and CDR2 YYREEE (reference sequence).